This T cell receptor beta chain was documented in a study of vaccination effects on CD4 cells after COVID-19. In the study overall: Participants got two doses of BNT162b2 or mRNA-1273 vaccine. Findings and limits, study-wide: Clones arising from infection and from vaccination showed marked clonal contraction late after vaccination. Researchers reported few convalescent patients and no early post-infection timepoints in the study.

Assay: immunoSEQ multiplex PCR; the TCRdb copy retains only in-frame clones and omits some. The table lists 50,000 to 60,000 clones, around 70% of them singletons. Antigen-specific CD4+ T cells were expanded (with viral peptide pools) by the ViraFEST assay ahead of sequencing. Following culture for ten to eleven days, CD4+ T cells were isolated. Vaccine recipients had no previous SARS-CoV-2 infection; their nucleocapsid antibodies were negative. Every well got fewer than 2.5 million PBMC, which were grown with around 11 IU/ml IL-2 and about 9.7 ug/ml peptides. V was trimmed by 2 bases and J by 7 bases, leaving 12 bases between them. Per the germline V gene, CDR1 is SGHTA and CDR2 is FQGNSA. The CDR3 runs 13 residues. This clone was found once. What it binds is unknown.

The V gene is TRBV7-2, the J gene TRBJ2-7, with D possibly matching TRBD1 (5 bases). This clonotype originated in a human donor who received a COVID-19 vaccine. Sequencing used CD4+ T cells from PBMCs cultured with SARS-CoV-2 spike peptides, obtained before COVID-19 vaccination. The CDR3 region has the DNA TGTGCCAGCAGCTTAAGTCTTAGGGGAGAGCAGTACTTC. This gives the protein CASSLSLRGEQYF.